This TCR beta chain was captured in a study of technical replicates of blood from several donors. The protocol was immunoSEQ multiplex PCR, while the TCRdb copy is restricted to in-frame clones and leaves out a portion. The table shows approximately 60,000 clones, with 70% to 90% occurring only once. The CDR3 has 15 amino acids. The V and J ends lost 5 bases and 9 bases respectively, with 17 bases between them. Looked up from germline, CDR1 is SGHTA and CDR2 is FQGTGA. This TCR came from a human donor in good health. Some clones in this sample may be carry-over from other donors' samples. The sequenced material came from PBMCs. The V and J genes are TRBV7-3 and TRBJ1-6, with no clear D. CDR3 coding DNA: TGTGCCAGCAGCCGGGCGGGTGACGGGAGTTCACCCCTCCACTTT. It codes for CASSRAGDGSSPLHF.